This T cell receptor beta chain was obtained from a study of Ad26.COV2.S vaccination and SARS-CoV-2 variants. Whole-study context: Dosing was one shot or two shots 56 days apart.

TCRdb keeps only in-frame clones here, not all; method: immunoSEQ multiplex PCR. The table shows hundreds of thousands of clones, with around nine tenths occurring only once. Treatment here: around 19 received Ad26.COV2.S at low or high dose, single or two shots; roughly five received placebo; per-sample allocation not given. Material that was analyzed had been drawn on day 63 after the first vaccine or placebo injection. The CDR3 sequence is 15 residues long. V was clipped by 4 bases and J by 0 bases; unmatched bases: 3. Germline values: CDR1 SGHRS, CDR2 YFSETQ. The receptor was isolated from a person between 18 and 60 years old who received the Ad26.COV2.S COVID-19 vaccine or a placebo. The sample here was peripheral blood, taken in a trial of Ad26.COV2.S vaccine versus placebo. V gene TRBV5-1 combines with J gene TRBJ1-4; the match to TRBD1 covers 7 bases. Here the CDR3 DNA reads TGCGCCAGCAGCACAGGGACAGCAACTAATGAAAAACTGTTTTTT. Its translation is CASSTGTATNEKLFF.